What follows are 29 T cell receptor beta chains derived from one specimen sequenced in a study of T cells in Graves' hyperthyroidism and ophthalmopathy. Template material for amplifying TCR beta CDR3 regions consisted of RNA transcripts. TCR CDR3 underwent first-round RT-PCR with the HTBI primer set. TCRdb redid the calling of the multiplex PCR reads with MiXCR, one entry per CDR3 protein. The data show 500,000 to 600,000 distinct CDR3 sequences, approximately 15% seen once. The sample taken for sequencing was blood. These receptors originate from a woman aged 18-29 years with Graves' hyperthyroidism.

To note about this clonotype: This is likely a read error, given that the CDR3 carries no conserved phenylalanine or tryptophan at its end. This rearrangement joins TRBV5-8 to TRBJ1-3; 7 bases are shared with TRBD1. V was pared by 4 bases and J by 4 bases, with 14 bases of the junction left unmatched. The CDR3 consists of 17 residues. The germline gives CDR1 SGHTS, CDR2 YDEGEE. The CDR3 nucleotides read TGTGCCAGCAGCCCGACAGGGACCCCGCCGTTAGGAAACACCATATATCTT. Its translation: CASSPTGTPPLGNTIYL.

This clonotype has ten or more counts. The J gene is TRBJ2-3, the V gene TRBV5-6; 9 bases fit TRBD2. Germline CDR1 reads SGHDT; CDR2 reads YYEEEE. With 0 bases clipped from V and 3 bases from J, the junction kept 2 bases outside the gene matches. There are 15 residues in the CDR3. Here the CDR3 reads CASSLGLAETDTQYF. The CDR3 nucleotides read TGTGCCAGCAGCTTGGGACTAGCGGAAACAGATACGCAGTATTTT.

The V and J genes are TRBV6-2 or TRBV6-3 and TRBJ2-1, with D possibly matching TRBD1 (6 bases). The CDR3 sequence is 16 residues long. Looked up from germline, CDR1 is MNHEY and CDR2 is SVGEGT. Trimming cost V 6 bases and J 0 bases, with 15 bases left between them. CDR3 amino acids: CASRTYRVGSYNEQFF. CDR3 sequence (DNA): TGTGCCAGCAGAACCTACAGGGTCGGCTCCTACAATGAGCAGTTCTTC.

J is TRBJ2-4 and V is TRBV20-1; 8 bases fit TRBD2. Per the germline V gene, CDR1 is DFQATT and CDR2 is SNEGSKA (reference sequence). The CDR3 has 19 amino acids. J lost 0 bases, V lost 1 base, and 14 bases had no gene match. The DNA of the CDR3 is TGCAGTGCTAGAGTCGTAGCGGGGAACGAACCCCTAGCCAAAAACATTCAGTACTTC. This translates into CSARVVAGNEPLAKNIQYF.

This clonotype was picked up many times. This chain connects TRBV2 to TRBJ1-1; perhaps TRBD1 as D (5 bases). The CDR3 is 14 amino acids. The ends were cut back, 8 bases at V and 1 base at J, with 14 bases in the middle. Germline lookup yields CDR1 SNHLY and CDR2 FYNNEI. The CDR3 is CASSRRGPNTEAFF. The CDR3 nucleotides are TGTGCCAGCTCTAGAAGGGGTCCGAACACTGAAGCTTTCTTT.

The sample holds many counts of this clonotype. The gene calls are TRBV2 and TRBJ1-1; D possibly corresponds to TRBD1 (6 bases). This CDR3 has 14 amino acids. The germline gives CDR1 SNHLY, CDR2 FYNNEI. V gave up 6 bases and J gave up 2 bases, with 13 bases separating them. The CDR3 is CASSKDRSNTEAFF. The DNA of the CDR3 is TGTGCCAGCAGCAAGGACAGAAGTAACACTGAAGCTTTCTTT.

This clonotype was counted ten times or more. The chain employs TRBV20-1 and TRBJ1-6; perhaps TRBD1 as D (6 bases). The length of the CDR3 is 16 residues. CDR1 is DFQATT, CDR2 SNEGSKA, per germline (reference sequence). Trimming stripped 1 base from V and 9 bases from J, with 19 bases between. The CDR3 spells CSARGSHRAGISPLHF. The CDR3 nucleotides are TGCAGTGCTAGAGGTTCCCACAGGGCTGGTATTTCACCCCTCCACTTT.

The CDR3 here is CAGAPGTSNYGYTF. Written as DNA, the CDR3 is TGTGCCGGCGCCCCCGGGACATCCAACTATGGCTACACCTTC. J is TRBJ1-2 and V is TRBV28; tentatively, D is TRBD1 (6 bases). The length of the CDR3 is 14 residues. Germline CDR1 MDHEN, CDR2 SYDVKM. Trimming took off 11 bases at V and 2 bases at J, with 18 bases between the two ends.

This clonotype appeared many times. The rearrangement links TRBV6-1 to TRBJ2-7; D is ambiguous. Trimming took 6 bases from V and 6 from J, leaving 9 bases between them. Germline CDR1 MNHNS, CDR2 SASEGT. The CDR3 is 11 residues long. The CDR3: CASRDFSEQYF. The CDR3 DNA is TGTGCCAGCAGAGATTTCAGCGAGCAGTACTTC.

There are a few counts of this clonotype. CDR3 loop: CASTSGLNTEAFF. The CDR3 DNA reads as TGTGCCAGCACCTCAGGACTGAACACTGAAGCTTTCTTT. The V call is TRBV6-1, the J call TRBJ1-1, with no clear D. The CDR3 has 13 residues. CDR1 and CDR2 (germline): MNHNS, SASEGT. V shed 7 bases and J shed 0 bases, with 9 bases lying between them.

There are many counts of this clonotype. The chain carries TRBV5-5 and TRBJ2-5, with unresolved D. Germline V CDR1 and CDR2: SGHKS, YYEKEE (reference sequence). The CDR3 loop spans 15 amino acids. The ends were cut back, 1 base at V and 2 bases at J, with 12 bases in the middle. DNA for the CDR3: TGTGCCAGCAGCTTGTCACCGCAACTTCAAGAGACCCAGTACTTC. This sequence encodes CASSLSPQLQETQYF. Together with reference TRBV5-5 and TRBJ2-5, the CDR3 gives the full variable domain: DAGVTQSPTHLIKTRGQQVTLRCSPISGHKSVSWYQQVLGQGPQFIFQYYEKEERGRGNFPDRFSARQFPNYSSELNVNALLLGDSALYLCASSLSPQLQETQYFGPGTRLLVL.

This clonotype was counted ten times or more. The rearrangement links TRBV11-2 to TRBJ2-3; D is ambiguous. Germline-derived CDR1 and CDR2 are SGHAT and FQNNGV. V was trimmed by 5 bases and J by 5 bases, leaving 8 bases between them. This CDR3 has 12 amino acids. CDR3 residues: CASSVGRDTQYF. CDR3 nucleotides: TGTGCCAGCAGCGTAGGCAGAGATACGCAGTATTTT.

The chain recombines TRBV7-9 with TRBJ1-2, with TRBD1 as a possible D gene (5 bases). Germline V gene data show CDR1 as SEHNR and CDR2 as FQNEAQ (reference sequence). This CDR3 spans 19 amino acids. The V gene lost 2 bases and the J gene lost 0 bases, with 22 bases spanning the gap. CDR3 in amino acids: CASSLLGLRTGLPNYGYTF. The CDR3 coding sequence is TGTGCCAGCAGCTTATTGGGACTTCGGACGGGACTACCTAACTATGGCTACACCTTC.

In the case of this clonotype: A much larger clone sits a single nucleotide away, making a read error possible. The chain links TRBV18 to TRBJ1-4, with D possibly matching TRBD1 (6 bases). This CDR3 comprises 16 residues. The germline V gene has CDR1 KGHSH and CDR2 LQKENI. The CDR3 here is CAGSPSQGTTNEKLFF. DNA for the CDR3: TGTGCCGGCTCACCGTCACAGGGCACAACTAATGAAAAACTGTTTTTT.

The V gene is TRBV9, the J gene TRBJ2-7; a possible D gene is TRBD2 (6 bases). The V end lost 1 base, the J end lost 6 bases, and 17 bases lay between the germline ends. This CDR3 spans 15 amino acids. Germline V lookup: CDR1 SGDLS, CDR2 YYNGEE. CDR3 DNA: TGTGCCAGCAGCGTATGGAGCGGGTTCTCAGGCGAGCAGTACTTC. Encoded protein: CASSVWSGFSGEQYF.

The rearrangement links TRBV6-2 or TRBV6-3 to TRBJ2-3; no reliable D call. This CDR3 has 14 amino acids. Germline CDR1 is MNHEY and CDR2 is SVGEGT. Trimming removed 4 bases at V and 4 bases at J, with 12 bases between. The CDR3 region has the DNA TGTGCCAGCAGTTTTGCGGCCGTCGCAGATACGCAGTATTTT. It yields the protein CASSFAAVADTQYF.

This sequence joins TRBV27 and TRBJ2-4, with D perhaps TRBD1 (8 bases). Trimming shortened V by 3 bases and J by 2 bases, and 14 bases separated the two germline ends. Germline V gene sequence: CDR1 MNHEY, CDR2 SMNVEV (reference sequence). This CDR3 has 16 amino acids. Here the CDR3 DNA reads TGTGCCAGCAGTTTCCTACAGGGGGGGTCCAAAAACATTCAGTACTTC. This encodes CASSFLQGGSKNIQYF.

The CDR3 nucleotides are TGCGCCAGCAGGTCAAGCAATGAGCAGTTCTTC. Its protein product is CASRSSNEQFF. V usage is TRBV5-1 and J usage is TRBJ2-1; D remains unclear. The CDR3 consists of 11 residues. Trimming shortened V by 5 bases and J by 6 bases, and 6 bases separated the two germline ends. Germline V gives CDR1 SGHRS, CDR2 YFSETQ.

This clonotype was found a few times. This rearrangement joins TRBV6-4 to TRBJ2-2; D gene uncertain. CDR1 and CDR2 from the germline V gene are MRHNA and SNTAGT. The CDR3 totals 15 residues. With 2 bases removed from V and 1 base from J, the gap between germline ends came to 8 bases. CDR3 loop: CASSDTRLNTGELFF. DNA of the CDR3: TGTGCCAGCAGTGACACTCGTCTGAACACCGGGGAGCTGTTTTTT.

This clonotype appeared a few times. The CDR3 end shows no conserved phenylalanine or tryptophan, and so a read error is likely. V gene TRBV6-1 combines with J gene TRBJ2-7; either TRBD1 or TRBD2 may supply D (5 bases each). Between the trimmed V and J ends, which lost 5 bases and 6 bases, there was a span of 20 bases. The CDR3 is 15 amino acids. CDR1 MNHNS and CDR2 SASEGT come from the germline V gene. The CDR3 region is CASSSYQGIGGEQYL. The CDR3 nucleotides are TGTGCCAGCAGTTCTTATCAGGGCATCGGAGGCGAGCAGTACCTC.

In this sample, this clonotype turned up many times. The chain joins TRBV20-1 to TRBJ1-1; D might be TRBD1 (6 bases). In germline, CDR1 is DFQATT, CDR2 SNEGSKA (reference sequence). V lost 2 bases and J 4 bases, leaving 14 bases between the germline ends. CDR3 length equals 14 residues. The CDR3 DNA reads as TGCAGTGCTAGAAGGGCGGGGGCGGGCACTGAAGCTTTCTTT. Its translation is CSARRAGAGTEAFF.

This clonotype was detected only a few times. This rearrangement joins TRBV5-5 to TRBJ2-5; a possible D gene is TRBD2 (7 bases). There are 15 residues in the CDR3. Germline V CDR1 and CDR2: SGHKS, YYEKEE (reference sequence). V was cut by 2 bases and J by 1 base, with 12 bases left in between. CDR3: CASSFLGGGQETQYF. CDR3 in DNA: TGTGCCAGCAGCTTCCTAGGGGGGGGCCAAGAGACCCAGTACTTC.

This clonotype was seen ten or more times. V usage is TRBV7-6 and J usage is TRBJ1-4, with a tentative D call TRBD1 (5 bases). The germline V and J ends were trimmed by 0 bases and 7 bases, with 12 bases remaining between them. The CDR3 extends over 15 amino acids. From germline, CDR1 is SGHVS and CDR2 FNYEAQ. CDR3 sequence: CASSLAPGRGEKLFF. The CDR3 coding sequence is TGTGCCAGCAGCTTAGCGCCGGGGAGGGGTGAAAAACTGTTTTTT.

This clonotype was counted many times. The chain joins TRBV20-1 to TRBJ1-1; 7 bases map to TRBD1. The germline V gene encodes CDR1 DFQATT and CDR2 SNEGSKA (reference sequence). The CDR3 contains 13 residues. This chain's CDR3 is CSGPAYRGAEAFF. CDR3 DNA: TGCAGCGGGCCTGCGTACAGGGGCGCTGAAGCTTTCTTT.

The chain uses TRBV30 and TRBJ1-2; 7 bases map to TRBD1. The CDR3 has 11 amino acids. CDR1 is GTSNPN, CDR2 SVGIG, per germline (reference sequence). V lost 0 bases to trimming and J lost 14 bases; unmatched junction nucleotides: 6. In DNA form, the CDR3 reads TGTGCCTGGAGTGTCAGTGACAGGGAAACCTTC. Translation: CAWSVSDRETF. Filled out from reference TRBV30 and TRBJ1-2, the complete variable domain reads SQTIHQWPATLVQPVGSPLSLECTVEGTSNPNLYWYRQAAGRGLQLLFYSVGIGQISSEVPQNLSASRPQDRQFILSSKKLLLSDSGFYLCAWSVSDRETFGSGTRLTVV.

This clonotype was counted ten times or more. The rearrangement links TRBV20-1 to TRBJ2-3; the match to TRBD1 covers 9 bases. J gave up 0 bases and V 5 bases, and 9 bases lay outside the gene matches. Per the germline V gene, CDR1 is DFQATT and CDR2 is SNEGSKA (reference sequence). The CDR3 loop spans 16 amino acids. CDR3 nucleotide sequence: TGCAGTGCTCCTGGACAGGGGATTTTTAGCACAGATACGCAGTATTTT. The encoded protein is CSAPGQGIFSTDTQYF.

This clonotype was counted between two and nine times. The chain employs TRBV11-2 and TRBJ1-6; D might be TRBD1 (5 bases). Germline V gene data show CDR1 as SGHAT and CDR2 as FQNNGV. Between the trimmed V and J ends, which lost 0 bases and 0 bases, there was a span of 9 bases. This CDR3 has 17 residues. CDR3 protein: CASSLDRGSSYNSPLHF. The CDR3 DNA follows: TGTGCCAGCAGCTTAGATCGGGGGAGCTCCTATAATTCACCCCTCCACTTT. The complete variable domain, with remaining parts taken from reference TRBV11-2 and TRBJ1-6, reads EAGVAQSPRYKIIEKRQSVAFWCNPISGHATLYWYQQILGQGPKLLIQFQNNGVVDDSQLPKDRFSAERLKGVDSTLKIQPAKLEDSAVYLCASSLDRGSSYNSPLHFGNGTRLTVT.

V usage is TRBV4-1 and J usage is TRBJ1-3, with 10 bases that match TRBD1. The germline gives CDR1 MGHRA, CDR2 YSYEKL. The junction had 3 bases not matched to a gene; V was cut back by 1 base and J by 3 bases. The CDR3 covers 16 residues. The CDR3: CASSQGDRGYGNTIYF. The DNA of the CDR3 is TGCGCCAGCAGCCAAGGGGACAGGGGATATGGAAACACCATATATTTT.

This chain uses TRBV24-1 with TRBJ2-2, with 7 bases identical to TRBD2. The V gene's germline CDR1 is KGHDR and CDR2 SFDVKD. J was trimmed by 1 base and V by 7 bases; bases with no gene match: 5. This CDR3 region has 15 residues. Here the CDR3 reads CATRGGGLNTGELFF. As DNA, the CDR3 is TGTGCCACCAGGGGCGGGGGTCTGAACACCGGGGAGCTGTTTTTT.